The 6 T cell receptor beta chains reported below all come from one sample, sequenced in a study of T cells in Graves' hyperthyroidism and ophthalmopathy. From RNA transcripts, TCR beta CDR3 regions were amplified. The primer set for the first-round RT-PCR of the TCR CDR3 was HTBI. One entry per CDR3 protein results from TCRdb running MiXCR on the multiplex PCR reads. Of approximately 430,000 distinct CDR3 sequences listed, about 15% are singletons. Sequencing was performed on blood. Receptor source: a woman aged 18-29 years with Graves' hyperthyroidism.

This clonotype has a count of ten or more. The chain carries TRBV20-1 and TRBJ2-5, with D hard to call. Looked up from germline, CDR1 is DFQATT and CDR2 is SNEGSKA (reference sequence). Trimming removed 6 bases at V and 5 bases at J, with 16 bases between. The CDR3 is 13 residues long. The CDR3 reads CSAIVLGRETQYF. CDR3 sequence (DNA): TGCAGTGCCATCGTCCTAGGCCGGGAGACCCAGTACTTC.

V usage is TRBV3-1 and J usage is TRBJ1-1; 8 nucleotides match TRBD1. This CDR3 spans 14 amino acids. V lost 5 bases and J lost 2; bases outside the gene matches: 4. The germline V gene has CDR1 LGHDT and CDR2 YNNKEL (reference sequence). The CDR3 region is CASSSQGANTEAFF. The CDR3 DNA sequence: TGTGCCAGCAGCTCTCAGGGGGCCAACACTGAAGCTTTCTTT.

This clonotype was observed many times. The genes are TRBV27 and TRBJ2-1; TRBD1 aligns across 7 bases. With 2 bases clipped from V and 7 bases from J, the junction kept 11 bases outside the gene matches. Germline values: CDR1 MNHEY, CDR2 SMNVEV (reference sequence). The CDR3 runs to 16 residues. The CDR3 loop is CASSLGTGVKKNEQFF. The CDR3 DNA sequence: TGTGCCAGCAGTTTAGGAACAGGGGTAAAAAAGAATGAGCAGTTCTTC.

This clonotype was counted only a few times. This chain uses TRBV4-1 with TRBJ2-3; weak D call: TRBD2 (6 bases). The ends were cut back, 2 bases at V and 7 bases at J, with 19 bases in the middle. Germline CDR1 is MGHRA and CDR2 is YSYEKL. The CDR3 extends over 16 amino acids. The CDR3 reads CASSQQQGGERYTQYF. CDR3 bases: TGCGCCAGCAGCCAACAGCAGGGCGGGGAGAGGTATACGCAGTATTTT.

CDR3 bases: TGTGCCAGCAGTGCTAGTAGCCTAGCGGCGTACAATGAGCAGTTCTTC. It specifies CASSASSLAAYNEQFF. This chain connects TRBV2 to TRBJ2-1; 7 bases map to TRBD2. The CDR3 length is 16 residues. Trimming cost V 4 bases and J 4 bases; bases outside gene matches: 10. Per germline, CDR1 SNHLY and CDR2 FYNNEI.

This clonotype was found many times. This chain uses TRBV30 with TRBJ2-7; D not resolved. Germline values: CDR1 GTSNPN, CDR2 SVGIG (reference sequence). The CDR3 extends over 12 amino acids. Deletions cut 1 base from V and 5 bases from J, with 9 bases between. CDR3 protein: CAWSAQVHEQYF. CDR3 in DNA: TGTGCCTGGAGTGCCCAGGTCCACGAGCAGTACTTC.